This TCR beta chain was captured by sequencing in a study of patients and donors after allogeneic stem cell transplantation. This clonotype has ten or more counts. V was pared by 6 bases and J by 1 base, with 12 bases of the junction left unmatched. The CDR3 has 16 amino acids. TCRdb re-analysed the RT-PCR reads in MiXCR, keeping a single row per CDR3 protein. The data show roughly 940,000 distinct CDR3 sequences, approximately 18% seen once. This rearrangement joins TRBV12-3 or TRBV12-4 to TRBJ2-7; 7 bases are a match to TRBD2. Material: blood, either unsorted or a sorted T cell fraction (not recorded which). The sequence came from a human donor who was either an allogeneic HSCT recipient or a stem cell or donor lymphocyte infusion donor (not recorded which). It is not recorded whose cells these are; they may come from a transplant donor. CDR3 region: CASSRTGTKLSYEQYF. The CDR3 nucleotides are TGTGCCAGCAGCAGAACCGGGACTAAACTTTCCTACGAGCAGTACTTC.